These T cell receptor beta chains were read from a single sample in a study of cytomegalovirus exposure and HLA in healthy donors. TCRdb keeps only in-frame clones here, not all; method: immunoSEQ multiplex PCR. The sample has about 78,000 clones, approximately 95% seen once. Specimen: PBMCs. The receptor set was obtained from a man younger than 35 in good health and CMV-seropositive. Each CDR3 is given with its conserved first and last residue. The D gene is left open where the match is weak. Some rows mark clone size as missing; the rest say once, few, many or name a class of expanded clone.

j_call: TRBJ2-7; v_call: TRBV7-3; d_call: -; clone_size: -; cdr3_nt: TGTGCCAGCAGCTTAATGGACGGAGGATACGAGCAGTACTTC; cdr3_aa: CASSLMDGGYEQYF
j_call: TRBJ2-7; v_call: TRBV6-1; d_call: TRBD1; clone_size: -; cdr3_nt: TGTGCCAGCAGGCCGGGACAGTTAACCTACGAGCAGTACTTC; cdr3_aa: CASRPGQLTYEQYF
j_call: TRBJ1-2; v_call: TRBV7-9; d_call: -; clone_size: -; cdr3_nt: TGTGCCAGCAGCTTAGCGGCGTTCGGGGGGGGAACTAACTATGGCTACACCTTC; cdr3_aa: CASSLAAFGGGTNYGYTF
j_call: TRBJ1-1; v_call: TRBV7-9; d_call: TRBD1; clone_size: -; cdr3_nt: TGTGCCAGCAGCCCAGGGACAGGGTTGAGCACTGAAGCTTTCTTT; cdr3_aa: CASSPGTGLSTEAFF
j_call: TRBJ1-5; v_call: TRBV7-8; d_call: -; clone_size: -; cdr3_nt: TGTGCCAGCAGCTTAAGCGATAGCAATCAGCCCCAGCATTTT; cdr3_aa: CASSLSDSNQPQHF
j_call: TRBJ1-5; v_call: TRBV19; d_call: TRBD1; clone_size: -; cdr3_nt: TGTGCCAGTGCCGGGACAGGGGGCAATCAGCCCCAGCATTTT; cdr3_aa: CASAGTGGNQPQHF
j_call: TRBJ2-2; v_call: TRBV5-1; d_call: TRBD2; clone_size: -; cdr3_nt: TGCGCCAGCAGCATTAGCGGGCTCACCGGCGGGGAGCTGTTTTTT; cdr3_aa: CASSISGLTGGELFF
j_call: TRBJ2-1; v_call: TRBV2; d_call: TRBD2; clone_size: -; cdr3_nt: TGTGCCAGTTCGACTAGCGGGGGGTACAATGAGCAGTTCTTC; cdr3_aa: CASSTSGGYNEQFF
j_call: TRBJ1-1; v_call: TRBV7-6; d_call: -; clone_size: -; cdr3_nt: TGTGCCAGCAGCTTTGGGGCAGGAATGAACACTGAAGCTTTCTTT; cdr3_aa: CASSFGAGMNTEAFF
j_call: TRBJ2-2; v_call: TRBV4-1; d_call: TRBD2; clone_size: -; cdr3_nt: TGCGCCAGCAGCCAAGGAAGGGGGACTAGCAGGAACACCGGGGAGCTGTTTTTT; cdr3_aa: CASSQGRGTSRNTGELFF
j_call: TRBJ1-1; v_call: TRBV29-1; d_call: -; clone_size: -; cdr3_nt: TGCAGCGTTCAGGGTGGAACTGAAGCTTTCTTT; cdr3_aa: CSVQGGTEAFF
j_call: TRBJ2-1; v_call: TRBV7-9; d_call: -; clone_size: once; cdr3_nt: TGTGCCAGCAGCTCCGGTCAAACCGCGGGGTGGGAGCAGTTCTTC; cdr3_aa: CASSSGQTAGWEQFF
j_call: TRBJ1-2; v_call: TRBV4-1; d_call: -; clone_size: once; cdr3_nt: TGCGCCAGCAGGGGATGGACAGATAATGGCTACACCTTC; cdr3_aa: CASRGWTDNGYTF
j_call: TRBJ2-1; v_call: TRBV6-4; d_call: -; clone_size: -; cdr3_nt: TGTGCCAGCAGTGACGACCCTAGCTCCTACAATGAGCAGTTCTTC; cdr3_aa: CASSDDPSSYNEQFF
j_call: TRBJ1-5; v_call: TRBV7-9; d_call: TRBD1; clone_size: -; cdr3_nt: TGTGCCAGCAGCCCCGGTGACAGGGACAATCAGCCCCAGCATTTT; cdr3_aa: CASSPGDRDNQPQHF
j_call: TRBJ1-5; v_call: TRBV2; d_call: TRBD1; clone_size: -; cdr3_nt: TGTGCCAGCAGTGACCGGACAGGGACATCTCGGCCCCAGCATTTT; cdr3_aa: CASSDRTGTSRPQHF
j_call: TRBJ2-7; v_call: TRBV30; d_call: -; clone_size: once; cdr3_nt: TGTGCCTGGAGACGAGGCGCGGGAACCTACGAGCAGTACTTC; cdr3_aa: CAWRRGAGTYEQYF
j_call: TRBJ1-1; v_call: TRBV12-1; d_call: -; clone_size: -; cdr3_nt: TGTGCCAGCAGCTTCGCTACAGGGGTAGTTCACGCTGAAGCTTTCTTT; cdr3_aa: CASSFATGVVHAEAFF
j_call: TRBJ2-2; v_call: TRBV7-2; d_call: TRBD2; clone_size: -; cdr3_nt: TGTGCCAGCAGCTTAGAGGGGAGGGGAAACACCGGGGAGCTGTTTTTT; cdr3_aa: CASSLEGRGNTGELFF
j_call: TRBJ2-1; v_call: TRBV2; d_call: -; clone_size: -; cdr3_nt: TGTGCCAGCAAATTCTACGGCAATGAGCAGTTCTTC; cdr3_aa: CASKFYGNEQFF
j_call: TRBJ2-2; v_call: TRBV30; d_call: TRBD2; clone_size: -; cdr3_nt: TGTGCCTGGAGTGCCCTCGGGGGGTCGAACACCGGGGAGCTGTTTTTT; cdr3_aa: CAWSALGGSNTGELFF
j_call: TRBJ2-3; v_call: TRBV5-1; d_call: TRBD2; clone_size: once; cdr3_nt: TGCGCCAGCAGCTTGGAGATACGCGGGAGGGGCACAGATACGCAGTATTTT; cdr3_aa: CASSLEIRGRGTDTQYF
j_call: TRBJ2-1; v_call: TRBV25-1; d_call: TRBD2; clone_size: -; cdr3_nt: TGTGCCAGCAGTGACCCCTCTAGCGGGAGGGTGGGGGAGCAGTTCTTC; cdr3_aa: CASSDPSSGRVGEQFF
j_call: TRBJ2-5; v_call: TRBV7-6; d_call: -; clone_size: -; cdr3_nt: TGTGCCAGCAGCTTAGAACAGGTCATCCAAGAGACCCAGTACTTC; cdr3_aa: CASSLEQVIQETQYF
j_call: TRBJ2-5; v_call: TRBV5-4; d_call: -; clone_size: -; cdr3_nt: TGTGCCAGCAGCTTGATCGGAGAGACCCAGTACTTC; cdr3_aa: CASSLIGETQYF
j_call: TRBJ2-2; v_call: TRBV28; d_call: TRBD2; clone_size: -; cdr3_nt: TGTGCCAGCAGTTTAGGCCTAGCGGGATTGTCCGGGGAGCTGTTTTTT; cdr3_aa: CASSLGLAGLSGELFF
j_call: TRBJ2-3; v_call: TRBV4-2; d_call: TRBD2; clone_size: -; cdr3_nt: TGTGCCAGCAGCCACCGAAAGACTAGCGGTTATACGCAGTATTTT; cdr3_aa: CASSHRKTSGYTQYF
j_call: TRBJ2-1; v_call: TRBV10-1; d_call: -; clone_size: -; cdr3_nt: TGCGCCAGCAGTGAAGGGGCCGGAACCTACAATGAGCAGTTCTTC; cdr3_aa: CASSEGAGTYNEQFF
j_call: TRBJ1-5; v_call: TRBV6-1; d_call: TRBD1; clone_size: -; cdr3_nt: TGTGCCAGCAGGACAGGGATCAATCAGCCCCAGCATTTT; cdr3_aa: CASRTGINQPQHF
j_call: TRBJ2-1; v_call: TRBV27; d_call: -; clone_size: -; cdr3_nt: TGTGCCAGCACTCAAGGGGGAGAGGGTCTCTACAATGAGCAGTTCTTC; cdr3_aa: CASTQGGEGLYNEQFF
j_call: TRBJ2-1; v_call: TRBV14; d_call: TRBD2; clone_size: -; cdr3_nt: TGTGCCAGCAGCCGCGGTGGCGGGAGGCCCTACAATGAGCAGTTCTTC; cdr3_aa: CASSRGGGRPYNEQFF